The 24 T cell receptor beta chains below all came from one sample that was sequenced in a study of tumor-infiltrating lymphocytes in primary liver carcinoma. Unsorted whole blood yielded the blood RNA, and germline DNA was also extracted. The authors made TCR beta cDNA from approximately 500 ng total RNA with a constant-region primer. Three nested multiplex PCR rounds, a slightly modified ARM-PCR, produced the libraries for TCR beta. In the first two PCR rounds, TRBV1-TRBV30 forward primers were paired with a C-beta reverse primer, and each round lasted about 9 cycles. TCRdb called the multiplex PCR reads again in MiXCR, with one record for every CDR3 protein. Here the sample spans 320,000 or so distinct CDR3 sequences, approximately 65% being singletons. What was sequenced was peripheral blood. These receptor sequences come from a man between 35 and 55 years old with primary liver carcinoma and hepatitis B virus infection.

This clonotype was detected only a few times. The chain uses TRBV5-6 and TRBJ2-4, with TRBD2 matching over 11 bases. CDR1 is SGHDT, CDR2 YYEEEE, per germline. J lost 0 bases, V lost 2 bases, and 4 bases had no gene match. The CDR3 runs 17 residues. CDR3 in DNA: TGTGCCAGCAGCTTATCGGGACTAGCGGTAGCCAAAAACATTCAGTACTTC. Translated, it gives CASSLSGLAVAKNIQYF. The full variable domain, with the rest looked up from reference TRBV5-6 and TRBJ2-4, is DAGVTQSPTHLIKTRGQQVTLRCSPKSGHDTVSWYQQALGQGPQFIFQYYEEEERQRGNFPDRFSGHQFPNYSSELNVNALLLGDSALYLCASSLSGLAVAKNIQYFGAGTRLSVL.

This clonotype was picked up many times. The chain couples TRBV4-3 to TRBJ2-5; TRBD1 matches 7 bases. Germline V gene sequence: CDR1 LGHNA, CDR2 YSLEER. Trimming took 4 bases from V and 14 from J; bases not matched to a gene: 13. The CDR3 is 13 amino acids. CDR3 in amino acids: CASSLNRGQGVYF. Here the CDR3 DNA reads TGCGCCAGCAGCCTAAACCGAGGCCAGGGGGTTTACTTC.

This rearrangement joins TRBV30 to TRBJ1-4, with unresolved D. Trimming cost V 2 bases and J 8 bases, with 9 bases left between them. Germline CDR1 GTSNPN, CDR2 SVGIG (reference sequence). CDR3 length equals 12 residues. The CDR3 nucleotides are TGTGCCTGGAGTCCAACACGCGAAAAACTGTTTTTT. Its protein is CAWSPTREKLFF.

This clonotype was counted a few times. The chain is built from TRBV5-1 and TRBJ2-3, with TRBD1 identical over 8 bases. The CDR3 contains 14 residues. Per the germline V gene, CDR1 is SGHRS and CDR2 is YFSETQ. Losses at the gene ends were 8 bases for V and 0 bases for J; bases not matched to a gene: 5. The CDR3 bases are TGCGCCAGTGCCGGGACAGGCAGCACAGATACGCAGTATTTT. Its protein is CASAGTGSTDTQYF. The variable domain in full, completed from reference TRBV5-1 and TRBJ2-3, reads KAGVTQTPRYLIKTRGQQVTLSCSPISGHRSVSWYQQTPGQGLQFLFEYFSETQRNKGNFPGRFSGRQFSNSRSEMNVSTLELGDSALYLCASAGTGSTDTQYFGPGTRLTVL.

This clonotype was picked up a small number of times. V gene TRBV10-1 combines with J gene TRBJ2-7; D remains ambiguous. V shed 8 bases and J shed 1 base, with 24 bases lying between them. Germline V CDR1 and CDR2: WNHNN, SYGVQD (reference sequence). The CDR3 is made up of 17 amino acids. The CDR3, as DNA: TGCGCCAGCGTAGGTTCCCGATACCCGCCAGTTTCCTACGAGCAGTACTTC. Translated: CASVGSRYPPVSYEQYF.

There are many counts of this clonotype. The chain joins TRBV29-1 to TRBJ1-5, with D possibly being TRBD1 (5 bases). V lost 7 bases to trimming and J lost 7 bases, with 23 bases between them. Germline V gives CDR1 SQVTM, CDR2 ANQGSEA. This CDR3 has 15 residues. The CDR3 DNA reads as TGCAGCGCCACAATGGGGGATTTTCAGACCCAGCCCCAGCATTTT. Its protein is CSATMGDFQTQPQHF.

This clonotype was seen just once. Relative to the germline gene, one junction end is altered; a read error may explain this. This sequence joins TRBV7-8 and TRBJ2-7, with 10 nucleotides matching TRBD1. The CDR3 is made up of 15 amino acids. CDR1 SGHVS and CDR2 FQNEAQ come from the germline V gene. This CDR3 reads CASSSYDRGPCEQYF. The CDR3 region has the DNA TGCGCCAGCAGCTCTTATGACAGGGGGCCCTGCGAGCAGTACTTC.

The chain employs TRBV28 and TRBJ2-5, with D possibly TRBD2 on 7 matching bases. The CDR3 contains 15 residues. CDR1 is MDHEN and CDR2 is SYDVKM in the germline V gene. V was shortened by 6 bases and J by 1 base, with 15 bases between the two germline ends. The CDR3 reads CASSSGGVLQETQYF. CDR3 DNA sequence: TGTGCCAGCAGCTCGGGGGGCGTACTCCAAGAGACCCAGTACTTC.

This clonotype was detected many times. The genes are TRBV12-3 or TRBV12-4 and TRBJ1-1; no clear D gene. V lost 6 bases and J lost 7, with 30 bases in between. CDR3 length equals 18 residues. The CDR3 sequence is CASRMNPRRANWYGEAFF. The DNA of the CDR3 is TGTGCCAGCAGGATGAACCCGAGGAGGGCGAATTGGTATGGTGAAGCTTTCTTT.

Comments on this clonotype: At one of its ends the junction is not consistent with the germline gene, which may arise from a read error. The rearrangement links TRBV11-1 to TRBJ2-1; TRBD2 might be the D (5 bases). The germline CDR1 and CDR2 sequences are SGHAT and FQDESV (reference sequence). The CDR3 extends over 15 amino acids. The CDR3 coding sequence is TGCGCCAGCAGCGACTCTAGCTCATCATACAATGAGCGGTTCTTC. It is translated as CASSDSSSSYNERFF.

The V call is TRBV28, the J call TRBJ2-5, with 10 bases aligning to TRBD2. There are 15 residues in the CDR3. Germline V gene lookup returns CDR1 MDHEN and CDR2 SYDVKM. J lost 5 bases, V lost 7 bases, and 10 bases had no gene match. The CDR3 DNA is TGTGCCAGCAAATCCCCGCTAGCGGGAGTGGAGACCCAGTACTTC. It translates to CASKSPLAGVETQYF.

As regards this clonotype: A much larger clone is a single base away; this may be a read error. The chain employs TRBV6-1 and TRBJ1-3; D gene ambiguous. CDR1 and CDR2 from the germline V gene are MNHNS and SASEGT. This CDR3 comprises 14 residues. This chain's CDR3 is CASCEYPSGNTIYF. The CDR3 nucleotides read TGTGCCAGCTGTGAATATCCTTCTGGAAACACCATATATTTT.

With regard to this clonotype: A much larger clonotype is one base distant, so this may be a read error. The chain has TRBV29-1 and TRBJ1-2; a possible D gene is TRBD1 (5 bases). Trimming took 5 bases from V and 6 from J, leaving 13 bases between them. The CDR3 runs 12 residues. CDR1 SQVTM and CDR2 ANQGSEA come from the germline V gene. The CDR3 DNA reads TGCAGCGTTCGGGGGAGGAGGGATGGCTACACCTTC. Its translation is CSVRGRRDGYTF.

V gene TRBV5-4 combines with J gene TRBJ2-4; D is uncertain. The V end was cut by 7 bases, the J end by 6 bases, with 11 bases between. The CDR3 is made up of 12 amino acids. Germline CDR1 is SGHNT and CDR2 is YYREEE (reference sequence). CDR3 DNA: TGTGCCAGCGGCAGAGATAGAAACATTCAGTACTTC. Protein sequence: CASGRDRNIQYF.

This clonotype was seen repeatedly, ten times or more. The chain uses TRBV29-1 and TRBJ2-1, with 14 bases that match TRBD2. Germline V gives CDR1 SQVTM, CDR2 ANQGSEA. The CDR3 length is 15 residues. Trimming removed 7 bases from V and 10 bases from J; junction bases left unmatched: 12. The CDR3 protein is CSGRGAGTSGREQFF. The CDR3 region has the DNA TGCAGCGGCAGGGGCGCCGGGACTAGCGGGAGAGAGCAGTTCTTC.

The chain recombines TRBV11-2 with TRBJ2-1; 8 bases are a match to TRBD2. The trim removed 3 bases at V and 8 bases at J, leaving 12 bases unmatched. There are 16 residues in the CDR3. Germline V lookup: CDR1 SGHAT, CDR2 FQNNGV. The CDR3 region has the DNA TGTGCCAGCAGCTTTGGGAGTAGCGGGGCGGGGCATGAGCAGTTCTTC. This translates into CASSFGSSGAGHEQFF.

This clonotype was observed a single time. A much larger clone lies one base from this, so it may be a read error. This chain connects TRBV29-1 to TRBJ1-1; D not certain. CDR1 and CDR2 from the germline V gene are SQVTM and ANQGSEA. This CDR3 is 12 amino acids long. CDR3 loop: CSVLRMNTEALF. The CDR3 nucleotides read TGCAGCGTCCTCCGCATGAACACTGAAGCTCTCTTT. The full variable domain, with the rest looked up from reference TRBV29-1 and TRBJ1-1, is SAVISQKPSRDICQRGTSLTIQCQVDSQVTMMFWYRQQPGQSLTLIATANQGSEATYESGFVIDKFPISRPNLTFSTLTVSNMSPEDSSIYLCSVLRMNTEALFGQGTRLTVV.

Notes on this clonotype: A much bigger clone sits one base away, suggesting this may be a read error. V and J are TRBV12-3 or TRBV12-4 and TRBJ2-7, with D perhaps being TRBD1 or TRBD2 (5 bases each). The CDR3 is 14 amino acids. With 6 bases removed from V and 3 bases from J, the gap between germline ends came to 15 bases. CDR3 protein: CASSPPGRNYEQYF. CDR3 DNA sequence: TGTGCCAGCAGCCCACCGGGACGGAACTACGAGCAGTACTTC.

As regards this clonotype: The germline gene is not matched at one end of the junction; a read error may be the cause. Written as DNA, the CDR3 is TGTGCCAGCAGCACGGGACTAGCGGTCCATGAGACCCAGTATTTC. Residues: CASSTGLAVHETQYF. V is TRBV11-2 and J is TRBJ2-5; 11 nucleotides agree with TRBD2. CDR3 size: 15 residues. Germline-derived CDR1 and CDR2 are SGHAT and FQNNGV.

The genes are TRBV12-3 or TRBV12-4 and TRBJ2-1; the match to TRBD2 covers 8 bases. The CDR3 has 15 residues. The V and J ends lost 1 base and 6 bases, in that order; junction bases with no gene match: 5. CDR3 nucleotides: TGTGCCAGCAGTTTAGACCCTAGCGGGTGCAATGAGCAGTTCTTC. Protein product: CASSLDPSGCNEQFF.

The rearrangement uses TRBV5-1 and TRBJ2-1; 13 bases align to TRBD2. J was trimmed by 0 bases and V by 3 bases; bases with no gene match: 15. CDR1 and CDR2 from the germline V gene are SGHRS and YFSETQ. This CDR3 has 21 residues. This CDR3 reads CASSSRGRLAGGTSSYNEQFF. The CDR3 DNA follows: TGCGCCAGCAGCTCCCGGGGAAGACTAGCGGGAGGTACAAGCTCCTACAATGAGCAGTTCTTC.

Concerning this clonotype itself: A read error may explain this, as a much larger clone is one base away. The CDR3 region is CANSQSPPWGNQPQHF. Written as DNA, the CDR3 is TGCGCCAACAGCCAATCCCCCCCTTGGGGCAATCAGCCCCAGCATTTT. The genes are TRBV4-3 and TRBJ1-5, with no clear D. The V gene's germline CDR1 is LGHNA and CDR2 YSLEER. The CDR3 is made up of 16 amino acids.

Of note for this clonotype: This may be a read error, as it is one base from a much larger clone. The chain carries TRBV29-1 and TRBJ2-2; either TRBD1 or TRBD2 may supply D (5 bases each). Germline V gene lookup returns CDR1 SQVTM and CDR2 ANQGSEA. The CDR3 contains 14 residues. CDR3 in amino acids: CSVRRDSLTGELLF. The DNA of the CDR3 is TGCAGCGTCCGTAGAGACAGTCTCACCGGGGAGCTGCTTTTT.

This clonotype was detected only once. One end of the junction is discordant with germline, which a read error may explain. The rearrangement uses TRBV28 and TRBJ2-1; 12 bases fit TRBD2. The CDR3 runs to 16 residues. Germline lookup yields CDR1 MDHEN and CDR2 SYDVKM. The CDR3, as DNA: TGTGTCAGCAGTTTGTTTCGACTAGCGGGAGAAATAGAGCAGTTCTTC. Translated, it gives CVSSLFRLAGEIEQFF. Looking up the rest from reference TRBV28 and TRBJ2-1 gives the full variable domain: DVKVTQSSRYLVKRTGEKVFLECVQDMDHENMFWYRQDPGLGLRLIYFSYDVKMKEKGDIPEGYSVSREKKERFSLILESASTNQTSMYLCVSSLFRLAGEIEQFFGPGTRLTVL.